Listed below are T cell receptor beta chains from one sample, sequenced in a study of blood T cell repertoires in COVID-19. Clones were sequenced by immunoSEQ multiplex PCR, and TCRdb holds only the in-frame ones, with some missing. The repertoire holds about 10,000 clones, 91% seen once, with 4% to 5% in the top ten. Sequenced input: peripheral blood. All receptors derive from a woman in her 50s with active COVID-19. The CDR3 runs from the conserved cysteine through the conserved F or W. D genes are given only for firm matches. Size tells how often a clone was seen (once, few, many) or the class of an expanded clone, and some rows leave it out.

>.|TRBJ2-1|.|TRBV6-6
TGTGCCAGCAGCACACTTAGCGTATGGGATGAGCAGTTCTTC
CASSTLSVWDEQFF
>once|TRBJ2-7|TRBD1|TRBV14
TGTGCCAGCAGCCAAGGGACAGGGGGCGGCTACGAGCAGTACTTC
CASSQGTGGGYEQYF
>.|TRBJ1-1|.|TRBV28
TGTGCCAGCAGCAGGACAGTTTTGGCTGAAGCTTTCTTT
CASSRTVLAEAFF
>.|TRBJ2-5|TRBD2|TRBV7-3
TGTGCCAGCAGCTTAAGGGGGAGGGCCGGAGAGACCCAGTACTTC
CASSLRGRAGETQYF
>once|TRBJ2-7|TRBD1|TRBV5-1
TGCGCCAGCAGCAAAATGGACAGGGGAGCCTACGAGCAGTACTTC
CASSKMDRGAYEQYF
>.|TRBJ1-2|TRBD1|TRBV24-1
TGTGCCACCAATTCCGGGACAGGGGTCGGCTACACCTTC
CATNSGTGVGYTF
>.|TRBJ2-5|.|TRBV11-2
TGTGCCAGCAGCCGGGTGCGGACCCAGTACTTC
CASSRVRTQYF
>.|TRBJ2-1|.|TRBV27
TGTGCCAGCAGTTTATCGCGGGGACAGAGCTCCTACAATGAGCAGTTCTTC
CASSLSRGQSSYNEQFF
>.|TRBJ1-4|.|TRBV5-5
TGTGCCAGCAGCTTGGTTTACGGGGGGCCTGAAAAACTGTTTTTT
CASSLVYGGPEKLFF
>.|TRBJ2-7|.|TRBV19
TGTGCCAGTAGTCGGTCTTCTACCTACGAGCAGTACTTC
CASSRSSTYEQYF
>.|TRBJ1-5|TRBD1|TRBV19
TGTGCCAGTAGGGACAGGGGGGCTCTTCAGCCCCAGCATTTT
CASRDRGALQPQHF